These 17 T cell receptor beta chains originate from one sample sequenced in a study of blood T cell repertoires in COVID-19. Some clones are missing from TCRdb's copy, which holds only in-frame ones; the method was immunoSEQ multiplex PCR. The sample consists of over 450,000 clones, about 91% of them appearing once. Sequencing was performed on peripheral blood. Receptors were obtained from a young man with COVID-19, enrolled during active disease.

This chain links TRBV28 with TRBJ1-5; the match to TRBD1 covers 7 bases. The CDR3 spans 14 residues. V lost 6 bases, J lost 6 bases, and 8 bases stayed unmatched. Germline CDR1 MDHEN, CDR2 SYDVKM. CDR3 coding DNA: TGTGCCAGCAGCCCCGTGGCAGGGGGTCAGCCCCAGCATTTT. This translates into CASSPVAGGQPQHF.

This chain links TRBV29-1 with TRBJ1-2; D is unresolved. This CDR3 spans 10 amino acids. Germline V CDR1 and CDR2: SQVTM, ANQGSEA. The germline V and J ends were trimmed by 2 bases and 4 bases, with 2 bases remaining between them. The CDR3 loop is CSVELYGYTF. CDR3 in DNA: TGCAGCGTTGAACTCTATGGCTACACCTTC. Variable domain in full (rest from reference TRBV29-1 and TRBJ1-2): SAVISQKPSRDICQRGTSLTIQCQVDSQVTMMFWYRQQPGQSLTLIATANQGSEATYESGFVIDKFPISRPNLTFSTLTVSNMSPEDSSIYLCSVELYGYTFGSGTRLTVV.

This rearrangement joins TRBV6-4 to TRBJ1-1; D might be TRBD1 (5 bases). The CDR3 covers 15 residues. Germline V gene sequence: CDR1 MRHNA, CDR2 SNTAGT. Trimming cost V 2 bases and J 6 bases, with 16 bases left between them. The CDR3 protein is CASSDVGTPNAEAFF. For the CDR3, the DNA is TGTGCCAGCAGTGACGTTGGGACTCCTAATGCTGAAGCTTTCTTT.

V gene TRBV4-1 combines with J gene TRBJ2-5; D is possibly TRBD1 (5 bases). CDR3 size: 14 residues. Looked up from germline, CDR1 is MGHRA and CDR2 is YSYEKL. The V end was cut by 4 bases, the J end by 4 bases, with 13 bases between. DNA for the CDR3: TGCGCCAGCAGCCGACAGAGCTCGGGAGAGACCCAGTACTTC. Translated: CASSRQSSGETQYF.

This chain joins TRBV6-5 and TRBJ1-5, with 11 bases matching TRBD1. Unmatched junction bases numbered 3, after V lost 7 bases and J lost 4 bases. Germline lookup yields CDR1 MNHEY and CDR2 SVGAGI. This CDR3 has 14 residues. The CDR3 DNA reads TGTGCCAGCAACGGGGACAGGGGGAATCAGCCCCAGCATTTT. Its protein is CASNGDRGNQPQHF.

The chain couples TRBV5-1 to TRBJ1-1, with 8 bases lining up with TRBD1. V shed 0 bases, J shed 4 bases, and the junction held 11 bases outside the gene matches. This CDR3 has 17 amino acids. CDR1 is SGHRS and CDR2 is YFSETQ in the germline V gene. The CDR3 DNA follows: TGCGCCAGCAGCTTGGCCGGGGCAGGGGGCGAGGGCACTGAAGCTTTCTTT. It specifies CASSLAGAGGEGTEAFF.

This sequence joins TRBV3-1 (or the pseudogene TRBV3-2) and TRBJ2-1; no clear D. Trimming left V 5 bases short and J 2 bases short, with 13 bases between. CDR1 is LGHDT, CDR2 YNNKEL, per germline (reference sequence). The CDR3 contains 15 residues. The CDR3 sequence is CASSSYGGTYNEQFF. In DNA form, the CDR3 reads TGTGCCAGCAGCTCCTATGGCGGCACCTACAATGAGCAGTTCTTC.

As concerns this clone: Other DNA sequences in the same sample also yield this CDR3. The chain has TRBV5-5 and TRBJ1-3; D gene ambiguous. Germline CDR1 and CDR2: SGHKS and YYEKEE (reference sequence). CDR3 length: 15 residues. The V end lost 4 bases, the J end lost 0 bases, and 11 bases lay between the germline ends. The CDR3 region has the DNA TGTGCCAGCAGCCTTGGCGGGTTCTCTGGAAACACCATATATTTT. It encodes CASSLGGFSGNTIYF. Supplemented by reference TRBV5-5 and TRBJ1-3, the full variable domain reads DAGVTQSPTHLIKTRGQQVTLRCSPISGHKSVSWYQQVLGQGPQFIFQYYEKEERGRGNFPDRFSARQFPNYSSELNVNALLLGDSALYLCASSLGGFSGNTIYFGEGSWLTVV.

V usage is TRBV6-5 and J usage is TRBJ2-5; D is perhaps TRBD1 (6 bases). This CDR3 spans 15 amino acids. The V gene lost 3 bases and the J gene lost 1 base, with 12 bases spanning the gap. The germline V gene has CDR1 MNHEY and CDR2 SVGAGI. The CDR3 spells CASSYRTDGQETQYF. The DNA for the CDR3 is TGTGCCAGCAGTTATCGGACAGACGGCCAAGAGACCCAGTACTTC.

The chain couples TRBV7-3 to TRBJ2-5, with 8 bases that match TRBD2. CDR1 SGHTA and CDR2 FQGTGA come from the germline V gene. V dropped 6 bases and J dropped 5; count of bases not matched to a gene: 11. The CDR3 spans 15 residues. The CDR3 DNA reads as TGTGCCAGCAGTCCGAGCGGGAGCCCCCGCGAGACCCAGTACTTC. Its translation: CASSPSGSPRETQYF.

V gene TRBV29-1 combines with J gene TRBJ1-1, with 8 bases that match TRBD1. The V and J ends lost 6 bases and 1 base, in that order; junction bases with no gene match: 7. Germline V lookup: CDR1 SQVTM, CDR2 ANQGSEA. The CDR3 covers 14 residues. CDR3 sequence: CSVERTGRNTEAFF. The CDR3 bases are TGCAGCGTCGAACGGACAGGGAGGAACACTGAAGCTTTCTTT.

The V call is TRBV3-1 (or the pseudogene TRBV3-2), the J call TRBJ2-7; 8 nucleotides align to TRBD2. The CDR3 totals 16 residues. Germline V CDR1 and CDR2: LGHDT, YNNKEL (reference sequence). Germline trimming cut 0 bases from V and 0 bases from J; bases unmatched to any gene: 4. CDR3 loop: CASSQDSGGDSYEQYF. The CDR3 coding sequence is TGTGCCAGCAGCCAAGACAGCGGGGGAGACTCCTACGAGCAGTACTTC.

The chain is built from TRBV7-2 and TRBJ2-5, with D possibly being TRBD2 (6 bases). CDR3 size: 14 residues. Germline CDR1 is SGHTA and CDR2 is FQGNSA. V lost 5 bases and J 4 bases, leaving 14 bases between the germline ends. CDR3 loop: CASSMGLAGETQYF. The CDR3 nucleotides read TGTGCCAGCAGCATGGGACTTGCGGGAGAGACCCAGTACTTC. Complete variable domain (other parts from reference TRBV7-2 and TRBJ2-5): GAGVSQSPSNKVTEKGKDVELRCDPISGHTALYWYRQSLGQGLEFLIYFQGNSAPDKSGLPSDRFSAERTGGSVSTLTIQRTQQEDSAVYLCASSMGLAGETQYFGPGTRLLVL.

V and J are TRBV4-1 and TRBJ1-6; D possibly corresponds to TRBD1 (6 bases). Germline lookup yields CDR1 MGHRA and CDR2 YSYEKL. The CDR3 contains 15 residues. Trimming stripped 0 bases from V and 7 bases from J, with 10 bases between. CDR3 DNA: TGCGCCAGCAGCCAAGAAAGCGACAGGAATTCACCCCTCCACTTT. Residues: CASSQESDRNSPLHF.

This chain uses TRBV27 with TRBJ2-1, with D possibly matching TRBD2 (5 bases). The V gene's germline CDR1 is MNHEY and CDR2 SMNVEV (reference sequence). This CDR3 spans 14 amino acids. Trimming left V 5 bases short and J 10 bases short, with 18 bases between. The CDR3 reads CASSLQSAGGEQFF. Written as DNA, the CDR3 is TGTGCCAGCAGTCTCCAAAGTGCCGGCGGGGAGCAGTTCTTC.

The chain has TRBV9 and TRBJ2-1; 7 nucleotides match TRBD1. V shed 3 bases, J shed 4 bases, and the junction held 1 base outside the gene matches. The CDR3 is made up of 13 amino acids. Per the germline V gene, CDR1 is SGDLS and CDR2 is YYNGEE. The CDR3, as DNA: TGTGCCAGCAGCGCGGGACAGTACAATGAGCAGTTCTTC. It codes for CASSAGQYNEQFF.

This CDR3 is CASSPGTGVNQPQHF. The CDR3 coding sequence is TGTGCCAGCAGCCCCGGGACAGGGGTTAATCAGCCCCAGCATTTT. The rearrangement joins TRBV6-2 or TRBV6-3 to TRBJ1-5, with 10 positions matching TRBD1. The germline CDR1 and CDR2 sequences are MNHEY and SVGEGT. J gave up 4 bases and V 6 bases, and 6 bases lay outside the gene matches. CDR3 size: 15 residues.